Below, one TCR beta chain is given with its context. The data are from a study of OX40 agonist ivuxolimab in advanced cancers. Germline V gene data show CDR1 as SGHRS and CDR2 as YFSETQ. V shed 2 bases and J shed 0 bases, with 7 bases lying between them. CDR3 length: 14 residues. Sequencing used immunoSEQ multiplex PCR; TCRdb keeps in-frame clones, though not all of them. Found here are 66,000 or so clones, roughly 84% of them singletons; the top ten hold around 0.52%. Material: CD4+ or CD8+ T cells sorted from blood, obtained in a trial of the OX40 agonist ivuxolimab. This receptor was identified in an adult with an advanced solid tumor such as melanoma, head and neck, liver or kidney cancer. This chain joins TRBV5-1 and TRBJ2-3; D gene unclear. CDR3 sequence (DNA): TGCGCCAGCAGCTTTTTACCTAGCACAGATACGCAGTATTTT. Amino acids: CASSFLPSTDTQYF.